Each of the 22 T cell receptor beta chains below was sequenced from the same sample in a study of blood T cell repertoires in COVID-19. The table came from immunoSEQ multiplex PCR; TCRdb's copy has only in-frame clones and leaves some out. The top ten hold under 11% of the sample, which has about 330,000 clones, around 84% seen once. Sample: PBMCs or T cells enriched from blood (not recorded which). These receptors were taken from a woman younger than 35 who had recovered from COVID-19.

This chain's CDR3 is CASREQTGSGSPLHF. The CDR3 nucleotides are TGTGCCAGCAGGGAGCAGACAGGGAGTGGGTCACCCCTCCACTTT. V gene TRBV28 combines with J gene TRBJ1-6; 7 nucleotides agree with TRBD1. The germline gives CDR1 MDHEN, CDR2 SYDVKM. The CDR3 runs 15 residues. V dropped 6 bases and J dropped 10; count of bases not matched to a gene: 12.

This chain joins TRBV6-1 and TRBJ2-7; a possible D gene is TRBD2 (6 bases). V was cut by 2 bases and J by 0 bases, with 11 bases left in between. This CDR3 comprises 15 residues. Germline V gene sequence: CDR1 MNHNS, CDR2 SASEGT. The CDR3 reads CASSESSASSYEQYF. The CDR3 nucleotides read TGTGCCAGCAGTGAATCTAGCGCGAGCTCCTACGAGCAGTACTTC.

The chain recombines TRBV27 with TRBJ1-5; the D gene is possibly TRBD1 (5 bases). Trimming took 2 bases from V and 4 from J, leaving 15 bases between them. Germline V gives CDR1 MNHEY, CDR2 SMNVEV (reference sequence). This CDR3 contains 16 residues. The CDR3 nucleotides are TGTGCCAGCAGTTTAGCGGGGAACAGGTGGAATCAGCCCCAGCATTTT. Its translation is CASSLAGNRWNQPQHF.

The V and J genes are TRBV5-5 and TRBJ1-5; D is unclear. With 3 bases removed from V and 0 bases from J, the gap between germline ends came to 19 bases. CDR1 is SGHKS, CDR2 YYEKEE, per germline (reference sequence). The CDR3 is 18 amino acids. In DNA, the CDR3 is TGTGCCAGCAGCTCCCCTCCGACAAGTTCAAATAGCAATCAGCCCCAGCATTTT. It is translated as CASSSPPTSSNSNQPQHF.

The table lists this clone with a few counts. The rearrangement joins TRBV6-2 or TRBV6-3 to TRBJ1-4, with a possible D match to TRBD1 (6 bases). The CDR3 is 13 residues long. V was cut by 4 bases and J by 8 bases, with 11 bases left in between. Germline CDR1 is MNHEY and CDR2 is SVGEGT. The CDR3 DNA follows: TGTGCCAGCAGTTTCGGGGGGCGAGAAAAACTGTTTTTT. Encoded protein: CASSFGGREKLFF.

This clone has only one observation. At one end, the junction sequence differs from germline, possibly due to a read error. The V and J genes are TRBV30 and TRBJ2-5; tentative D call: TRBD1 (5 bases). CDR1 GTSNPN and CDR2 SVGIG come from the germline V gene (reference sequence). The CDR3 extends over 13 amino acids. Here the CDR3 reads CAWSDMDGRANDF. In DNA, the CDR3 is TGTGCCTGGAGTGACATGGATGGCAGGGCCAATGACTTC.

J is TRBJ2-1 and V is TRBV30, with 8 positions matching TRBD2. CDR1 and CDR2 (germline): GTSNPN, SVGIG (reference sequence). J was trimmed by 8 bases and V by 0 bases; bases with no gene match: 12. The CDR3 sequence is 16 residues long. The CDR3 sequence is CAWSVSGREVRHEQFF. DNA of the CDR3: TGTGCCTGGAGTGTCAGCGGGAGAGAGGTTCGGCATGAGCAGTTCTTC.

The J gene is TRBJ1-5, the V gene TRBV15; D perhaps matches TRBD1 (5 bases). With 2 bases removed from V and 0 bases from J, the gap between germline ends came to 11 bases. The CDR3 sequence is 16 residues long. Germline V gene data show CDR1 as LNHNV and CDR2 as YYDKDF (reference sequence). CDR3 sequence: CATSRTTGDSNQPQHF. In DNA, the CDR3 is TGTGCCACCAGCAGAACCACAGGAGATAGCAATCAGCCCCAGCATTTT.

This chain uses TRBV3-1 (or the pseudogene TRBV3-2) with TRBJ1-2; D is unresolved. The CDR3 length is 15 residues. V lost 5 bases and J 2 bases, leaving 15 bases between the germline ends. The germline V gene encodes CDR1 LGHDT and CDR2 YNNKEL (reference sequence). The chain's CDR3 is CASSKVRVANYGYTF. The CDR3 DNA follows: TGTGCCAGCAGCAAAGTCCGGGTCGCCAACTATGGCTACACCTTC.

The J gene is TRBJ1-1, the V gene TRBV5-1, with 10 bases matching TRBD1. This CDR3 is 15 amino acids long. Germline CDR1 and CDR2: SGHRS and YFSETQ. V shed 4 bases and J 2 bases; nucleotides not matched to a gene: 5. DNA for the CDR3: TGCGCCAGCAGCCCGGGACAGGGGCAAAACACTGAAGCTTTCTTT. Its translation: CASSPGQGQNTEAFF.

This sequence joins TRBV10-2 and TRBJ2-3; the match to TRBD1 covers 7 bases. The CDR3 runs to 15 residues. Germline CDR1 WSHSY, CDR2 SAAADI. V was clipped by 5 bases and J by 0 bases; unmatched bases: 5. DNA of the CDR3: TGCGCCAGCAGTACGGGACAGACTAGCACAGATACGCAGTATTTT. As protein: CASSTGQTSTDTQYF.

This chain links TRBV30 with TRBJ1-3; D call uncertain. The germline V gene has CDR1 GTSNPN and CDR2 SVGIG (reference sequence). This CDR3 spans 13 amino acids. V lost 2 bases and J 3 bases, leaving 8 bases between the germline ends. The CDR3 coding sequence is TGTGCCTGGAGTAACAGCGGTGGAAACACCATATATTTT. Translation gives CAWSNSGGNTIYF.

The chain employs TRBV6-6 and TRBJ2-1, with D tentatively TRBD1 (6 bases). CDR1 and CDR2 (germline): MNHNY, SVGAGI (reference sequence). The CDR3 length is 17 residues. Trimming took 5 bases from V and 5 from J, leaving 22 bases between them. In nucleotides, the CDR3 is TGTGCCAGCAGTCCCGAGGGTGGGGGCCCCCGGCACAATGAGCAGTTCTTC. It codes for CASSPEGGGPRHNEQFF.

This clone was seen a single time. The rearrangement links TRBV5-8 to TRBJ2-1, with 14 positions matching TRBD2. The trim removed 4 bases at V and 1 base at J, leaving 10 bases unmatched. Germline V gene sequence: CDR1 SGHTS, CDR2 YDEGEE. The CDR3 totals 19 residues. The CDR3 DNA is TGTGCCAGCAGCCCCAGATCTAGACTAGCGGGAGGGTCCTACAATGAGCAGTTCTTC. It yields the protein CASSPRSRLAGGSYNEQFF.

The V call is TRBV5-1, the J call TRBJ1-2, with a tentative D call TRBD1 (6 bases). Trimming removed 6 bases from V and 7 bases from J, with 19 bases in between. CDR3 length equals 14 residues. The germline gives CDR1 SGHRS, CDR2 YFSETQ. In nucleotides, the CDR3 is TGCGCCAGCACCCTTGTCGCAGGGGAACGTGGCTACACCTTC. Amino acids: CASTLVAGERGYTF.

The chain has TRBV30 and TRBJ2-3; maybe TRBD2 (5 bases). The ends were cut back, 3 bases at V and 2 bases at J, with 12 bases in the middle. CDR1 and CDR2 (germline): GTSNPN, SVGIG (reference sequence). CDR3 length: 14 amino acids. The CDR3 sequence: CAWRYSELTDTQYF. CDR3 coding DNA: TGTGCCTGGAGATATAGCGAACTCACAGATACGCAGTATTTT. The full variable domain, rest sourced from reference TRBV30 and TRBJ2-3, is SQTIHQWPATLVQPVGSPLSLECTVEGTSNPNLYWYRQAAGRGLQLLFYSVGIGQISSEVPQNLSASRPQDRQFILSSKKLLLSDSGFYLCAWRYSELTDTQYFGPGTRLTVL.

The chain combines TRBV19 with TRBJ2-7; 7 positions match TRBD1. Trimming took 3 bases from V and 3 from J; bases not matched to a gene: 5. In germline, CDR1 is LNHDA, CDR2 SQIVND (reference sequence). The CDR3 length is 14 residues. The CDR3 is CASSIGAGGYEQYF. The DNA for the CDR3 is TGTGCCAGTAGTATTGGGGCAGGGGGCTACGAGCAGTACTTC.

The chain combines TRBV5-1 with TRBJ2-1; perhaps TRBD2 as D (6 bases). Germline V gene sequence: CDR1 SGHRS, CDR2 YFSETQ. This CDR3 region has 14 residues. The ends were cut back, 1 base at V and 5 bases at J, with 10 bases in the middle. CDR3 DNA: TGCGCCAGCAGCTTGTGGGCGGGGAACAATGAGCAGTTCTTC. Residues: CASSLWAGNNEQFF. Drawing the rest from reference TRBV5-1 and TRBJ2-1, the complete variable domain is KAGVTQTPRYLIKTRGQQVTLSCSPISGHRSVSWYQQTPGQGLQFLFEYFSETQRNKGNFPGRFSGRQFSNSRSEMNVSTLELGDSALYLCASSLWAGNNEQFFGPGTRLTVL.

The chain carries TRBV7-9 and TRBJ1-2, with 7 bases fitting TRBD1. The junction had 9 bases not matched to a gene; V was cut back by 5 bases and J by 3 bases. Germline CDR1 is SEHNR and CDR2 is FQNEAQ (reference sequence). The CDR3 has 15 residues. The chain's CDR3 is CASSLNTGVYYGYTF. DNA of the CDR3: TGTGCCAGCAGCCTCAATACAGGGGTTTACTATGGCTACACCTTC.

The CDR3 nucleotides are TGTGCCAGCAGACATCTAGGGGCGGCGAACACTGAAGCTTTCTTT. This translates into CASRHLGAANTEAFF. This chain uses TRBV5-4 with TRBJ1-1, with D tentatively TRBD1 (5 bases). This CDR3 is 15 amino acids long. V lost 5 bases and J 1 base, leaving 15 bases between the germline ends. CDR1 is SGHNT and CDR2 is YYREEE in the germline V gene (reference sequence).

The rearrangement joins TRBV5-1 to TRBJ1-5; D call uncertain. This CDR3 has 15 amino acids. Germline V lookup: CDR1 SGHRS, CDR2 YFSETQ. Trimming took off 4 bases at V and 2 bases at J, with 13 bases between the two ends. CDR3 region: CASSRRTLGNQPQHF. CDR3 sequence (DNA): TGCGCCAGCAGCCGGAGGACGTTGGGCAATCAGCCCCAGCATTTT.

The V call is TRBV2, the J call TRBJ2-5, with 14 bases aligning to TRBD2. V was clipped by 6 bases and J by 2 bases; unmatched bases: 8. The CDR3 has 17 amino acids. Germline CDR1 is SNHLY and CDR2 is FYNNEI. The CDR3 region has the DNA TGTGCCAGCAGGCTCGGGACTAGCGGGAGCTTACAAGAGACCCAGTACTTC. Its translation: CASRLGTSGSLQETQYF.